This entry concerns a single T cell receptor (beta chain). Libraries were prepared by immunoSEQ multiplex PCR; TCRdb keeps only in-frame clonotypes and omits some of them. Of a few hundred thousand clones in the sample, roughly 87% were seen once. CDR1 and CDR2 (germline): LGHDT, YNNKEL (reference sequence). J gave up 5 bases and V 0 bases, and 11 bases lay outside the gene matches. This CDR3 is built from 18 residues. The source of the sample is a study of blood T cell repertoires in COVID-19. This sequence originates from a woman between 25 and 40 years old who had recovered from COVID-19. V gene TRBV3-1 (or the pseudogene TRBV3-2) combines with J gene TRBJ1-3; TRBD1 agrees at 9 bases. Sequences were obtained from PBMCs or T cells enriched from blood (not recorded which). The CDR3 region is CASSQDPSGQGRRNTIYF. CDR3 nucleotides: TGTGCCAGCAGCCAAGATCCCTCGGGACAGGGAAGGAGAAACACCATATATTTT.